The clone carrying this T cell receptor (beta chain) appeared once. The same CDR3 arises from other DNA sequences in this sample as well. This CDR3 contains 14 residues. V dropped 6 bases and J dropped 4; count of bases not matched to a gene: 3. CDR1 is MNHEY and CDR2 is SVGAGI in the germline V gene. Allocation to cohorts depended on clinical history reported by the participants. These data come from a study of blood T cell repertoires in COVID-19. About the study: Spain, Italy and the United States supplied samples that represented acute and convalescent COVID-19. PBMCs, B-cell-depleted T cells, or T cells were the source of the cDNA or gDNA that made up the material.

As originally analysed: Quantification of nucleated cells was approximated via reference gene primer amplification. The data were produced by immunoSEQ multiplex PCR, yet TCRdb's version contains in-frame clones alone and is incomplete. V, J and clone size were drawn from that table, and D and trimming were deduced from the DNA. The sample lists roughly 380,000 clones; roughly nine tenths were seen once. The gene calls are TRBV6-5 and TRBJ1-5; TRBD1 aligns across 10 bases. The sample was PBMCs or T cells enriched from blood (not recorded which). The receptor comes from a woman aged 25 to 39 who had recovered from COVID-19. CDR3 sequence reads: CASSSGQGNQPQHF. The CDR3 bases are TGTGCCAGCAGCTCGGGACAGGGGAATCAGCCCCAGCATTTT.